This paragraph reports one TCR beta chain. The antigen it recognizes is unknown. No base quality values were provided; no much bigger clone lies one nucleotide off. The CDR3 spans 20 residues, from the cysteine through the phenylalanine. The sequence is cut down to CDR3 DNA, 60 bases in frame from base 1. V is reduced by 3 bases and J by 2 bases, leaving a spacing of 29 bases between them. CDR1 and CDR2 are read off the germline V gene as MDHEN and SYDVKM. The EasySep Human CD8+ T Cell Enrichment Kit was used on day 10 to isolate CD8+ T cells from every culture. The data derive from a study of CD8 T cell repertoires and HIV-1 epitope variants (TCRdb year 2020). In the study overall: Twenty-five peptides representing autologous and known Gag and Nef epitope variants were each used to stimulate T cells in separate culture wells. Among the control conditions were a peptide pool of CMV, EBV and flu, the Ebola AY9 epitope serving as a negative control, and a well with no peptide. A 1M T cell aliquot was kept as an uncultured baseline condition, separate from the roughly 90 T cell cultures. Three Gag epitope families and Nef HW9 and YT9 were included among the tested epitopes. Cultures were maintained for about ten days in IMDM with gentamicin, and half-media changes adding IL-2, IL-7 and IL-15 were performed on days 3 and 7. T cells were enriched using the EasySep Human T Cell Enrichment Kit and were co-cultured with equal numbers of autologous T cell-negative cells serving as antigen-presenting cells. Running each culture condition in triplicate, except for one peptide done in duplicate, gave a total of some 80 T cell cultures. General findings and caveats noted by the study authors: The study identified roughly 9 antigen-specific TCR beta clonotypes, roughly 6 of which appeared to be cross-reactive for autologous or known escape epitope variants. The Nef KF9 family was recognized by five clonotypes and the HW9 family by one, and no responses to the TAALDMSHF plasma variant were observed. The assay identified only TCR beta chains and indicated proliferation in response to antigen, without indicating T cell function or cytokine profile.

Sequencing of TCR beta CDR3 regions was performed at survey depth on the immunoSEQ platform. The QIAamp DNA micro kit was used to extract genomic DNA from every cultured and uncultured CD8+ T cell population. The paper's processing steps were these. Any sample with under 5,000 productive reads was excluded, and this exclusion removed about 7% of the 75 cultures stimulated with HIV peptides. Sequences were trimmed to CDR3 by a MANAFEST web app, and nonproductive sequences, CDR3s under 5 amino acids, and sequences not starting with C or ending with F/W were removed. For a clonotype to count as antigen-specific, the clonotype had to expand relative to the no-peptide control in at least 2 of 3 replicates at FDR 0.01, and only within one epitope family. In addition, a specific clonotype needed a frequency at least fivefold higher than in wells stimulated with peptides from other epitope families. TCRdb took this table from immuneACCESS and kept in-frame rearrangements with V and J called. Such tables lack part of the clones; where checked against another copy, unresolved V genes explain under half of the gap, and the rest is unexplained. V and J calls and clone size are given by that table; D and trimming were obtained from the DNA. The sample table records 6,000 or so clones; over 60% of these occur just once. The top ten constitute approximately 40% of the sample.

The clonotype originates from a male donor with HIV. The sample comprised cultured CD8+ T cells derived from PBMCs. The sequence joins TRBV28 to TRBJ2-7; a confident D gene designation cannot be given. The bases read TGTGCCAGCAGTTTCCCCCCCCCTAGTCCCAATACACCTACCACCTACGAGCAGTACTTC. This yields the protein CASSFPPPSPNTPTTYEQYF.